This T cell receptor beta chain came from a study of post-analysis software for immune sequencing data. Study as a whole: Included among the disease courses, which were recorded for the cohort, were relapsing-remitting, secondary progressive and progressive-relapsing multiple sclerosis. Study observations and caveats: Versus controls, multiple sclerosis patients showed significantly lower diversity (normalized Chao1). The authors found that F measure strongly co-clustered same-batch samples.

Incorporated into the TCR beta cDNA libraries were unique molecular identifiers, which served to reduce PCR and sequencing biases. A single record per CDR3 protein comes from TCRdb applying MiXCR to the PCR reads. The sample holds roughly 400,000 distinct CDR3 sequences; more than 30% are singletons and the top ten take under 9%. Details on this clonotype: Its antigen is not known.

The clonotype comes from a girl aged 2-10 years with multiple sclerosis. Sequencing was done on a sample of blood.

The CDR3 DNA reads as TGTGCCAGCAGCGTAGATATCTCTGGGGCCAACGTCCTGACTTTC. Protein: CASSVDISGANVLTF. V usage is TRBV9 and J usage is TRBJ2-6; D is undetermined. V lost 0 bases to trimming and J lost 0 bases, with 4 bases between them. The CDR3 sequence is 15 residues long. Germline V gene data show CDR1 as SGDLS and CDR2 as YYNGEE.